The T cell receptor beta chain described here comes from a study of blood T cell repertoires in COVID-19. Study overall: The cDNA or gDNA used as material had been derived from T cells, B-cell-depleted T cells, or PBMCs.

Germline V gene data show CDR1 as SGHDN and CDR2 as FVKESK. The V end was cut by 4 bases, the J end by 6 bases, with 17 bases between. CDR3 length: 15 residues. As handled by the study authors: By means of reference gene primer amplification, nucleated cell counts were estimated. TCRdb keeps only in-frame clones here, not all; method: immunoSEQ multiplex PCR. The V and J calls and clone size come from that table; D and trimming were worked out from the DNA. The table has approximately 170,000 clones, under 90% seen once; the top ten hold under 12%. This clonotype was obtained from an elderly woman with active or convalescent COVID-19. The V gene is TRBV14, the J gene TRBJ2-3; D is uncertain. Sequencing input: peripheral blood. CDR3 nucleotides: TGTGCCAGCAGCCGAAGCGCGCCGGTTTGGGATACGCAGTATTTT. Amino acids: CASSRSAPVWDTQYF. Combining the CDR3 with reference TRBV14 and TRBJ2-3 gives the whole variable domain EAGVTQFPSHSVIEKGQTVTLRCDPISGHDNLYWYRRVMGKEIKFLLHFVKESKQDESGMPNNRFLAERTGGTYSTLKVQPAELEDSGVYFCASSRSAPVWDTQYFGPGTRLTVL.